This is a list of T cell receptor beta chains from one sample in a study of T cell clones after liver transplantation. Measured with immunoSEQ multiplex PCR; TCRdb has only the in-frame clones, and not every one. The sample holds just under 60,000 clones; roughly 70% are singletons and the top ten take around 2.8%. This sample comprised CD4+ T cells from blood, obtained at the roughly 16-month timepoint. All receptors come from a human patient who received a liver transplant. The graft donor may account for some of the T cells. Each CDR3 is given with its conserved first and last residue. D genes are given only for firm matches. Expanded clones get a size class; other rows say once, few or many, or leave the size out.

>TRBV18|NA|TRBJ2-2|NA
TGTGCCAGCTCACCACGGATACCGGACAGACGGGACACCGGGGAGCTGTTTTTT
CASSPRIPDRRDTGELFF
>TRBV29-1|NA|TRBJ1-4|once
TGCAGCGTTGAGGTCAGGAGCGCAACTAATGAAAAACTGTTTTTT
CSVEVRSATNEKLFF
>TRBV7-9|NA|TRBJ1-2|NA
TGTGCCAGCAGCCCCAGTCCAAACTATGGCTACACCTTC
CASSPSPNYGYTF
>TRBV11-3|NA|TRBJ2-3|NA
TGTGCCAGCAGCTTAGGCTGGGGCGTTAGCACAGATACGCAGTATTTT
CASSLGWGVSTDTQYF
>TRBV7-8|NA|TRBJ1-2|few
TGTGCCAGCAGCTTAGAGCTGGTGGATGGCTACACCTTC
CASSLELVDGYTF
>TRBV5-1|TRBD1|TRBJ1-1|few
TGCGCCAGCAGGCAGGGGGCGCCCGAAGGCACTGAAGCTTTCTTT
CASRQGAPEGTEAFF
>TRBV28|TRBD1|TRBJ1-1|many
TGTGCCAGCAGTCAGCAACAGGGGAGAGCTTTCTTT
CASSQQQGRAFF
>TRBV7-9|NA|TRBJ1-4|NA
TGTGCCAGCAGCTTATATGGTGAGGGTGAAAAACTGTTTTTT
CASSLYGEGEKLFF
>TRBV30|NA|TRBJ2-5|NA
TGTGCCTGGAGGAACGCCGGGGGCGGGGGAGAGACCCAGTACTTC
CAWRNAGGGGETQYF
>TRBV2|NA|TRBJ1-2|NA
TGTGCCAGCAGTGTGCAGGGGCGCCCGCTCTATGGCTACACCTTC
CASSVQGRPLYGYTF
>TRBV28|NA|TRBJ2-7|NA
TGTGCCAGCACGGACAGCATTTACGAGCAGTACTTC
CASTDSIYEQYF
>TRBV9|NA|TRBJ2-4|NA
TGTGCCAGCAGCTATGGACTAGGGGGGGACATTCAGTACTTC
CASSYGLGGDIQYF
>TRBV7-2|NA|TRBJ1-2|NA
TGTGCCAGCAGCTTAGGCGATGGCTACACCTTC
CASSLGDGYTF
>TRBV6-5|TRBD1|TRBJ1-1|NA
TGTGCCAGCAGTTACTCGCGGACAGGGAACACTGAAGCTTTCTTT
CASSYSRTGNTEAFF
>TRBV6-6|TRBD1|TRBJ1-2|NA
TGTGCCAGCAGTTACGACAGGGCTTATGGCTACACCTTC
CASSYDRAYGYTF
>TRBV5-4|NA|TRBJ1-1|NA
TGTGCCAGCAGCTTCCCGGGGGGGACTGAAGCTTTCTTT
CASSFPGGTEAFF
>TRBV14|NA|TRBJ2-7|NA
TGTGCCAGCAGCCAAGTAACCAATTACGAGCAGTACTTC
CASSQVTNYEQYF
>TRBV4-1|TRBD1|TRBJ2-2|NA
TGCGCCAGCAGCCAAGAACAGGGGTACACCGGGGAGCTGTTTTTT
CASSQEQGYTGELFF
>TRBV7-9|TRBD1|TRBJ2-7|NA
TGTGCCAGCAGCGCCTCCGGGACAGGGGGCTTTGGCGAGCAGTACTTC
CASSASGTGGFGEQYF
>TRBV19|NA|TRBJ1-1|few
TGTGCCGCAGGGGCAGGGTGGTCTGAAGCTTTCTTT
CAAGAGWSEAFF
>TRBV5-6|NA|TRBJ2-1|NA
TGTGCCAGCAACCGGGGATCCTACAATGAGCAGTTCTTC
CASNRGSYNEQFF
>TRBV19|NA|TRBJ2-3|NA
TGTGCCAGTGGCCCCACAGGGCTCGGCACAGATACGCAGTATTTT
CASGPTGLGTDTQYF
>TRBV6-5|TRBD2|TRBJ2-3|once
TGTGCCAGCAGTTACTCGTGGGAGGGCACCACAGATACGCAGTATTTT
CASSYSWEGTTDTQYF
>TRBV7-9|TRBD1|TRBJ1-4|once
TGTGCCAGCAGCCAGACAGGGTTGTTAGAAAAACTGTTTTTT
CASSQTGLLEKLFF
>TRBV7-2|TRBD2|TRBJ2-6|NA
TGTGCCAGCAGCTTTTCTAGCGGGAGGGGCTCTGGGGCCAACGTCCTGACTTTC
CASSFSSGRGSGANVLTF
>TRBV30|TRBD1|TRBJ1-4|NA
TGTGCCTGGAGTATCGGGACAGATGAAAAACTGTTTTTT
CAWSIGTDEKLFF
>TRBV7-9|NA|TRBJ2-3|few
TGTGCCAGCAGCTTAGCGCGGGGCACAGATACGCAGTATTTT
CASSLARGTDTQYF
>TRBV7-2|TRBD1|TRBJ1-5|once
TGTGCCAGCAGCCTGAACAGGGGTCAGCCCCAGCATTTT
CASSLNRGQPQHF
>TRBV28|TRBD2|TRBJ2-3|NA
TGTGCCAGCTCTCGGCTAGCGGGATCCGGGGATACGCAGTATTTT
CASSRLAGSGDTQYF
>TRBV5-1|NA|TRBJ2-2|NA
TGCGCCAGCAGATTGGACGGGAAATATGAGCTGTTTTTT
CASRLDGKYELFF
>TRBV18|NA|TRBJ2-2|NA
TGTGCCAGCTCAGAGAGGAACACCGGGGAGCTGTTTTTT
CASSERNTGELFF
>TRBV2|TRBD2|TRBJ2-7|few
TGTGCCAGCAGGGGACTAGCGATATGGCCTCGGGAGCAGTACTTC
CASRGLAIWPREQYF
>TRBV5-6|TRBD2|TRBJ2-7|NA
TGTGCCAGCAGCTTCGGGCGGGGGGCCTACGAGCAGTACTTC
CASSFGRGAYEQYF
>TRBV5-1|TRBD1|TRBJ1-1|NA
TGCGCCAGCAGCCAAGGACAGGGAATATTTTCTGAAGCTTTCTTT
CASSQGQGIFSEAFF
>TRBV25-1|NA|TRBJ2-7|once
TGTGCCAGCAGTGCACCCGGGACACATACCTCCTACGAGCAGTACTTC
CASSAPGTHTSYEQYF
>TRBV7-9|NA|TRBJ2-1|few
TGTGCCAGCAGCTTACCTTCTGGTTGGGCCAATGAGCAGTTCTTC
CASSLPSGWANEQFF
>TRBV15|NA|TRBJ1-4|NA
TGTGCCACCAGAGGAGGAGGCGTGGCAACTAATGAAAAACTGTTTTTT
CATRGGGVATNEKLFF
>TRBV6-1|NA|TRBJ2-7|NA
TGTGCCAGCGTAACCGGGACACGAGTCGGCGAGCAGTACTTC
CASVTGTRVGEQYF
>TRBV12-5|NA|TRBJ2-1|NA
TGTGCTAGTGGTAATTCGGGGGCCTCCTACAATGAGCAGTTCTTC
CASGNSGASYNEQFF
>TRBV30|NA|TRBJ1-6|NA
TGTGCCTGGAGTGATTACGGCCAGTATAATTCACCCCTCCACTTT
CAWSDYGQYNSPLHF
>TRBV30|NA|TRBJ2-2|NA
TGTGCCTGGAGTGCCACCACCGGGGAGCTGTTTTTT
CAWSATTGELFF
>TRBV28|TRBD1|TRBJ2-3|NA
TGTGCCAGCAGCTGGGGACAGGACTTCACAGATACGCAGTATTTT
CASSWGQDFTDTQYF
>TRBV30|TRBD1|TRBJ2-2|NA
TGTGCCTGGAGGCTACAGGGGGCGGACACCGGGGAGCTGTTTTTT
CAWRLQGADTGELFF
>TRBV19|TRBD1|TRBJ2-1|NA
TGTGCCAGTAGTATAGCCCCCTCGACAGGGGTTAATGAGCAGTTCTTC
CASSIAPSTGVNEQFF
>TRBV25-1|NA|TRBJ2-3|NA
TGTGCCAGCAGTCCCGGGAATATGGGAAATACGCAGTATTTT
CASSPGNMGNTQYF
>TRBV12-5|TRBD2|TRBJ2-3|NA
TGTGCTAGTGGACCCAGCGGGAGTGCAGATACGCAGTATTTT
CASGPSGSADTQYF
>TRBV14|TRBD2|TRBJ2-7|NA
TGTGCCAGCAGCCACGGAACTAGCGGGGGGTACGAGCAGTACTTC
CASSHGTSGGYEQYF